The 27 T cell receptor beta chains listed next were all sequenced from one sample in a study of OX40 agonist ivuxolimab in advanced cancers. Only in-frame clones appear in the TCRdb table, and some are missing; sequencing was by immunoSEQ multiplex PCR. The sample comprises 8,000 to 11,000 clones, 77% of which are singletons, and about 30% rests with the top ten. This material consisted of CD4+ or CD8+ T cells sorted from blood, taken in a trial of the OX40 agonist ivuxolimab. These TCRs come from an adult with an advanced solid tumor such as melanoma, head and neck, liver or kidney cancer.

The gene calls are TRBV19 and TRBJ1-5; D perhaps matches TRBD1 (5 bases). CDR3 length: 16 residues. V gave up 9 bases and J gave up 3 bases, with 21 bases separating them. Germline CDR1 LNHDA, CDR2 SQIVND (reference sequence). CDR3 sequence (DNA): TGTGCCAGCTCCCAGTGGGCTGGGGCCTTCAATCAGCCCCAGCATTTT. The encoded protein is CASSQWAGAFNQPQHF. Using reference TRBV19 and TRBJ1-5 for the parts outside the CDR3, the full variable domain is DGGITQSPKYLFRKEGQNVTLSCEQNLNHDAMYWYRQDPGQGLRLIYYSQIVNDFQKGDIAEGYSVSREKKESFPLTVTSAQKNPTAFYLCASSQWAGAFNQPQHFGDGTRLSIL.

This sequence joins TRBV11-2 and TRBJ2-2; D gene unclear. Germline lookup yields CDR1 SGHAT and CDR2 FQNNGV. The V gene lost 3 bases and the J gene lost 7 bases, with 21 bases spanning the gap. The CDR3 consists of 17 residues. CDR3 DNA sequence: TGTGCCAGCAGCTTGAGACCTCGATCCGCCCGTGGCGGGGAGCTGTTTTTT. It is translated as CASSLRPRSARGGELFF.

The CDR3 nucleotides read TGTGCCAGCAGTTACTCAATCCCCTACTACGAGCAGTACTTC. Translation gives CASSYSIPYYEQYF. The chain employs TRBV6-6 and TRBJ2-7, with D unresolved. Germline CDR1 is MNHNY and CDR2 is SVGAGI (reference sequence). The length of the CDR3 is 14 residues. Trimming shortened V by 0 bases and J by 3 bases, and 9 bases separated the two germline ends.

The rearrangement uses TRBV9 and TRBJ2-7, with D hard to call. Germline CDR1 is SGDLS and CDR2 is YYNGEE. The CDR3 totals 11 residues. Trimming took 3 bases from V and 5 from J, leaving 6 bases between them. The CDR3 protein is CASSEGHEQYF. CDR3 coding DNA: TGTGCCAGCAGCGAGGGCCACGAGCAGTACTTC.

V and J are TRBV5-6 and TRBJ1-2; 7 bases are shared with TRBD1. The germline gives CDR1 SGHDT, CDR2 YYEEEE. V gave up 4 bases and J gave up 4 bases; unmatched junction bases: 10. This CDR3 contains 15 residues. This CDR3 is CASSPTRRGPYGYTF. The CDR3 bases are TGTGCCAGCAGCCCTACGCGGAGGGGGCCCTATGGCTACACCTTC. The full variable domain, in which reference TRBV5-6 and TRBJ1-2 provide the parts outside the CDR3, is DAGVTQSPTHLIKTRGQQVTLRCSPKSGHDTVSWYQQALGQGPQFIFQYYEEEERQRGNFPDRFSGHQFPNYSSELNVNALLLGDSALYLCASSPTRRGPYGYTFGSGTRLTVV.

The table lists this clone with a few counts. The chain employs TRBV27 and TRBJ2-2; D gene uncertain. Per germline, CDR1 MNHEY and CDR2 SMNVEV (reference sequence). This CDR3 comprises 15 residues. Trimming removed 5 bases at V and 0 bases at J, with 10 bases between. The CDR3 coding sequence is TGTGCCAGCAGTCACAGCTTCGCGAACACCGGGGAGCTGTTTTTT. Protein product: CASSHSFANTGELFF.

Judged by abundance, this clone is medium-sized. This chain connects TRBV7-6 to TRBJ1-4; 7 bases are shared with TRBD1. The CDR3 has 12 residues. The V segment lost 4 bases and the J segment 16 bases; nucleotides outside the gene matches: 9. Germline assignment: CDR1 SGHVS and CDR2 FNYEAQ. The CDR3 reads CASSWGRQGPFF. The CDR3 nucleotides are TGTGCCAGCAGCTGGGGACGACAGGGTCCGTTTTTT.

The chain recombines TRBV19 with TRBJ2-6; D possibly matches TRBD1 or TRBD2 (5 bases each). Trimming left V 8 bases short and J 7 bases short, with 24 bases between. The CDR3 consists of 17 residues. Germline V gene sequence: CDR1 LNHDA, CDR2 SQIVND (reference sequence). The DNA for the CDR3 is TGTGCCAGTGGAGGAGACGGGGCTAGGTTGGGTGCCAACGTCCTGACTTTC. Amino acid sequence: CASGGDGARLGANVLTF.

V and J are TRBV7-4 and TRBJ1-4; 7 bases are shared with TRBD1. With V trimmed by 4 bases and J by 16 bases, 9 bases remained unmatched. Germline values: CDR1 SGHVT, CDR2 SQSDAQ. This CDR3 spans 12 amino acids. The CDR3 protein is CASSWGRQGPFF. CDR3 coding DNA: TGTGCCAGCAGCTGGGGACGACAGGGTCCGTTTTTT.

The CDR3 region has the DNA TGTGCCAGCAGCGTAGGAGGGGGCGGCACAGATACGCAGTATTTT. As protein: CASSVGGGGTDTQYF. J is TRBJ2-3 and V is TRBV9; the match to TRBD1 covers 7 bases. The CDR3 has 15 amino acids. Trimming removed 0 bases from V and 1 base from J; junction bases left unmatched: 2. In germline, CDR1 is SGDLS, CDR2 YYNGEE.

The chain uses TRBV6-5 and TRBJ2-3; the D gene is possibly TRBD2 (5 bases). The CDR3 extends over 15 amino acids. Germline V gene lookup returns CDR1 MNHEY and CDR2 SVGAGI. Trimming cost V 8 bases and J 4 bases, with 19 bases left between them. CDR3 DNA sequence: TGTGCCAGCTCTCCGACCCAACTAGGACCAGATACGCAGTATTTT. It is translated as CASSPTQLGPDTQYF.

The rearrangement uses TRBV6-4 and TRBJ2-2; D remains unclear. The CDR3 has 13 residues. Looked up from germline, CDR1 is MRHNA and CDR2 is SNTAGT. V was cut by 0 bases and J by 3 bases, with 2 bases left in between. CDR3 sequence: CASSDSDTGELFF. CDR3 DNA: TGTGCCAGCAGTGACTCGGACACCGGGGAGCTGTTTTTT.

In nucleotides, the CDR3 is TGTGCCAGCACGCGGGGGAAGACCCAGTACTTC. The encoded protein is CASTRGKTQYF. The chain carries TRBV6-5 and TRBJ2-5; 7 bases fit TRBD2. The CDR3 contains 11 residues. Germline assignment: CDR1 MNHEY and CDR2 SVGAGI. With 7 bases clipped from V and 6 bases from J, the junction kept 2 bases outside the gene matches.

This chain connects TRBV7-9 to TRBJ2-7, with 12 bases aligning to TRBD2. Germline CDR1 reads SEHNR; CDR2 reads FQNEAQ (reference sequence). V shed 5 bases, J shed 8 bases, and the junction held 13 bases outside the gene matches. The CDR3 covers 16 residues. CDR3 amino acids: CASSPQSSGRVLKQYF. In DNA, the CDR3 is TGTGCCAGCAGCCCACAATCTAGCGGGAGGGTCTTGAAGCAGTACTTC.

Judged by abundance, this clone is large. DNA for the CDR3: TGTGCCAGCAGTCTATATCAATCGGGGCAGTACTTC. Translating it yields CASSLYQSGQYF. The chain couples TRBV2 to TRBJ2-7; D gene uncertain. The CDR3 is made up of 12 amino acids. Germline V CDR1 and CDR2: SNHLY, FYNNEI. The germline V and J ends were trimmed by 5 bases and 9 bases, with 14 bases remaining between them.

Remarks on this clone: A far larger clone is off by one base, so a read error is likely. This CDR3 is also generated by other DNA sequences in the sample. The chain links TRBV13 to TRBJ1-1, with D perhaps TRBD1 (5 bases). CDR3 size: 17 residues. In germline, CDR1 is PRHDT, CDR2 FYEKMQ (reference sequence). The CDR3 spells CASSLVVWGGEGTEAFF. CDR3 DNA sequence: TGCGCCAGCAGCTTAGTGGTATGGGGGGGAGAGGGCACTGAAGCTTTCTTT.

V is TRBV2 and J is TRBJ2-1; D might be TRBD2 (5 bases). Germline V CDR1 and CDR2: SNHLY, FYNNEI. CDR3 size: 18 residues. V gave up 5 bases and J gave up 6 bases, with 26 bases separating them. CDR3 nucleotide sequence: TGTGCCAGCAGTCCACCCCGCGAGGGCACAAGACCCATCAATGAGCAGTTCTTC. It is translated as CASSPPREGTRPINEQFF. Complete variable domain (other parts from reference TRBV2 and TRBJ2-1): EPEVTQTPSHQVTQMGQEVILRCVPISNHLYFYWYRQILGQKVEFLVSFYNNEISEKSEIFDDQFSVERPDGSNFTLKIRSTKLEDSAMYFCASSPPREGTRPINEQFFGPGTRLTVL.

V usage is TRBV5-6 and J usage is TRBJ1-1; 7 bases agree with TRBD1. CDR1 SGHDT and CDR2 YYEEEE come from the germline V gene. The CDR3 has 14 residues. The V gene end was trimmed by 2 bases and the J gene end by 3 bases; junction bases not matched to a gene: 4. In nucleotides, the CDR3 is TGTGCCAGCAGCTTTCTTACAGGGGACACTGAAGCTTTCTTT. This translates into CASSFLTGDTEAFF.

There are a few counts of this clone. The J gene is TRBJ1-2, the V gene TRBV27; 9 positions match TRBD1. This CDR3 is built from 14 residues. Trimming at V came to 3 bases and at J to 6 bases, leaving 5 bases not matched to a gene. Germline CDR1 reads MNHEY; CDR2 reads SMNVEV (reference sequence). This CDR3 reads CASSFGGQGNGYTF. Written as DNA, the CDR3 is TGTGCCAGCAGTTTTGGCGGACAGGGGAATGGCTACACCTTC.

The sample holds a few counts of this clone. The chain couples TRBV5-1 to TRBJ2-1; D is uncertain. The CDR3 runs to 11 residues. Germline V gene sequence: CDR1 SGHRS, CDR2 YFSETQ. The V end was cut by 4 bases, the J end by 7 bases, with 6 bases between. CDR3 sequence (DNA): TGCGCCAGCAGCATGGCAAATGAGCAGTTCTTC. Protein product: CASSMANEQFF.

This clone has a handful of counts. Additional DNA sequences in this sample encode the identical CDR3. V and J are TRBV28 and TRBJ1-1; D unresolved. The V and J ends lost 8 bases and 1 base respectively, with 8 bases between them. The CDR3 is 12 residues long. Germline assignment: CDR1 MDHEN and CDR2 SYDVKM. CDR3 DNA sequence: TGTGCCAGCTCCGTTGGGAACACTGAAGCTTTCTTT. As protein: CASSVGNTEAFF.

The chain has TRBV7-6 and TRBJ1-1; possibly TRBD1 for D (6 bases). The CDR3 is made up of 13 amino acids. Trimming removed 3 bases at V and 1 base at J, with 6 bases between. CDR1 is SGHVS and CDR2 is FNYEAQ in the germline V gene. The CDR3 DNA reads TGTGCCAGCAGCTTGACAGGGAACACTGAAGCTTTCTTT. It translates to CASSLTGNTEAFF.

This rearrangement joins TRBV6-1 to TRBJ2-7; D remains unclear. V was trimmed by 5 bases and J by 3 bases, leaving 11 bases between them. The CDR3 is made up of 13 amino acids. The germline V gene has CDR1 MNHNS and CDR2 SASEGT. The CDR3 region is CASSPDTFYEQYF. Written as DNA, the CDR3 is TGTGCCAGCAGTCCCGACACTTTCTACGAGCAGTACTTC.

The chain combines TRBV7-3 with TRBJ1-2, with D tentatively TRBD1 (5 bases). Trimming shortened V by 5 bases and J by 4 bases, and 17 bases separated the two germline ends. From germline, CDR1 is SGHTA and CDR2 FQGTGA. The CDR3 runs to 15 residues. CDR3 residues: CASSDPGAPTYGYTF. As DNA, the CDR3 is TGTGCCAGCAGCGACCCCGGGGCTCCCACCTATGGCTACACCTTC.

CDR3 residues: CASSLGQGSADTQYF. CDR3 DNA: TGCGCCAGCAGCTTGGGACAGGGGAGCGCAGATACGCAGTATTTT. The chain has TRBV5-1 and TRBJ2-3; TRBD1 matches 8 bases. V dropped 0 bases and J dropped 4; count of bases not matched to a gene: 4. This CDR3 spans 15 amino acids. Germline-derived CDR1 and CDR2 are SGHRS and YFSETQ.

Turning to this clone: The sample contains more than one DNA sequence encoding this CDR3. This chain links TRBV7-9 with TRBJ1-1; D not certain. CDR1 SEHNR and CDR2 FQNEAQ come from the germline V gene (reference sequence). V gave up 3 bases and J gave up 7 bases, with 9 bases separating them. This CDR3 comprises 12 residues. CDR3 DNA sequence: TGTGCCAGCAGCTTTGCTCGGGGTGAAGCTTTCTTT. Translation gives CASSFARGEAFF.

This clone was found a few times. The gene calls are TRBV11-3 and TRBJ2-5; 7 positions match TRBD1. This CDR3 is built from 18 residues. Germline V CDR1 and CDR2: SGHNT, YENEEA. Losses at the gene ends were 5 bases for V and 2 bases for J; bases not matched to a gene: 17. Here the CDR3 DNA reads TGTGCCAGCAGCCAAGATAGGGGGTCCCGGGACAGACAAGAGACCCAGTACTTC. Protein product: CASSQDRGSRDRQETQYF.